This is a list of T cell receptor beta chains from one sample in a study of cytomegalovirus exposure and HLA in healthy donors. Generated by immunoSEQ multiplex PCR, the TCRdb table keeps only in-frame clones and is missing some. The sample lists approximately 88,000 clones, 96% occurring once. The sequenced material came from PBMCs. These receptors were obtained from a woman aged 18 to 35 in good health and CMV-seronegative. Each CDR3 is given with its conserved first and last residue. D genes are given only for firm matches. Clone sizes are given selectively: once, few, many, or a class where the clone is expanded.

v_gene: TRBV28
j_gene: TRBJ2-1
d_gene: NA
abundance: NA
CDR3aa: CASLGQDSYNEQFF
CDR3nt: TGTGCCAGCCTGGGCCAAGACTCCTACAATGAGCAGTTCTTC

v_gene: TRBV15
j_gene: TRBJ1-5
d_gene: NA
abundance: NA
CDR3aa: CATSKGNQPQHF
CDR3nt: TGTGCCACCAGCAAGGGGAATCAGCCCCAGCATTTT

v_gene: TRBV4-1
j_gene: TRBJ1-2
d_gene: NA
abundance: NA
CDR3aa: CASSQESTGNYGYTF
CDR3nt: TGCGCCAGCAGCCAAGAAAGTACAGGGAACTATGGCTACACCTTC

v_gene: TRBV18
j_gene: TRBJ2-1
d_gene: NA
abundance: once
CDR3aa: CASSPLIRTTNEQFF
CDR3nt: TGTGCCAGCTCACCCCTAATCCGAACTACCAATGAGCAGTTCTTC

v_gene: TRBV7-2
j_gene: TRBJ1-3
d_gene: TRBD1
abundance: once
CDR3aa: CASSFDRGGNTIYF
CDR3nt: TGTGCCAGCAGCTTTGACAGGGGTGGAAACACCATATATTTT

v_gene: TRBV5-1
j_gene: TRBJ2-1
d_gene: TRBD2
abundance: NA
CDR3aa: CASKFLAGAHNEQFF
CDR3nt: TGCGCCAGCAAATTTCTAGCGGGAGCCCACAATGAGCAGTTCTTC

v_gene: TRBV5-4
j_gene: TRBJ2-6
d_gene: TRBD1
abundance: NA
CDR3aa: CASSPTGGSGANVLTF
CDR3nt: TGTGCCAGCAGTCCTACAGGGGGCTCTGGGGCCAACGTCCTGACTTTC

v_gene: TRBV15
j_gene: TRBJ2-3
d_gene: TRBD1
abundance: NA
CDR3aa: CATRIGTDTDTQYF
CDR3nt: TGTGCCACCCGGATAGGGACAGACACAGATACGCAGTATTTT

v_gene: TRBV7-8
j_gene: TRBJ2-5
d_gene: NA
abundance: NA
CDR3aa: CASSLGTWTGETQYF
CDR3nt: TGTGCCAGCAGCTTAGGAACGTGGACTGGGGAGACCCAGTACTTC

v_gene: TRBV19
j_gene: TRBJ2-1
d_gene: TRBD1
abundance: once
CDR3aa: CASTRRGQDLYNEQFF
CDR3nt: TGTGCCAGTACCCGGAGGGGACAGGACCTCTACAATGAGCAGTTCTTC

v_gene: TRBV2
j_gene: TRBJ1-2
d_gene: TRBD1
abundance: NA
CDR3aa: CASRKQGAGYGYTF
CDR3nt: TGTGCCAGCAGAAAACAGGGGGCCGGCTATGGCTACACCTTC

v_gene: TRBV5-4
j_gene: TRBJ2-1
d_gene: NA
abundance: NA
CDR3aa: CASSLGNSRVAYNEQFF
CDR3nt: TGTGCCAGCAGCTTGGGGAACTCCCGGGTGGCTTACAATGAGCAGTTCTTC

v_gene: TRBV7-9
j_gene: TRBJ1-5
d_gene: NA
abundance: NA
CDR3aa: CASSLDWAPNQPQHF
CDR3nt: TGTGCCAGCAGCTTAGATTGGGCCCCCAATCAGCCCCAGCATTTT

v_gene: TRBV19
j_gene: TRBJ1-2
d_gene: NA
abundance: NA
CDR3aa: CASSIGQGNYGYTF
CDR3nt: TGTGCCAGTAGTATAGGTCAGGGTAACTATGGCTACACCTTC

v_gene: TRBV18
j_gene: TRBJ2-5
d_gene: NA
abundance: NA
CDR3aa: CASSKGVFQETQYF
CDR3nt: TGTGCCAGCTCCAAGGGGGTCTTCCAAGAGACCCAGTACTTC

v_gene: TRBV18
j_gene: TRBJ1-1
d_gene: TRBD1
abundance: NA
CDR3aa: CASSLTGTGVGGTEAFF
CDR3nt: TGTGCCAGCTCACTAACCGGGACAGGGGTAGGAGGCACTGAAGCTTTCTTT

v_gene: TRBV10-1
j_gene: TRBJ2-3
d_gene: TRBD2
abundance: NA
CDR3aa: CASSSTSGSYKQYF
CDR3nt: TGCGCCAGCAGCTCTACTAGCGGGAGTTATAAGCAGTATTTT

v_gene: TRBV5-6
j_gene: TRBJ2-1
d_gene: TRBD1
abundance: NA
CDR3aa: CASSSTGGGNEQFF
CDR3nt: TGTGCCAGCAGCTCGACAGGGGGTGGGAATGAGCAGTTCTTC

v_gene: TRBV29-1
j_gene: TRBJ2-1
d_gene: TRBD2
abundance: NA
CDR3aa: CSVERASGNEQFF
CDR3nt: TGCAGCGTTGAGAGGGCTAGCGGCAATGAGCAGTTCTTC

v_gene: TRBV27
j_gene: TRBJ1-1
d_gene: NA
abundance: NA
CDR3aa: CASSLKGDTEAFF
CDR3nt: TGTGCCAGCAGTTTGAAGGGGGACACTGAAGCTTTCTTT

v_gene: TRBV5-1
j_gene: TRBJ2-5
d_gene: TRBD1
abundance: NA
CDR3aa: CASSQAGTGGLETQYF
CDR3nt: TGCGCCAGCAGCCAAGCGGGGACAGGGGGCTTGGAGACCCAGTACTTC

v_gene: TRBV10-1
j_gene: TRBJ2-3
d_gene: TRBD2
abundance: NA
CDR3aa: CASSPGTRDAPLPDTQYF
CDR3nt: TGCGCCAGCAGCCCCGGGACTAGGGATGCCCCTCTCCCAGATACGCAGTATTTT

v_gene: TRBV5-1
j_gene: TRBJ2-5
d_gene: NA
abundance: NA
CDR3aa: CASSPGGSQETQYF
CDR3nt: TGCGCCAGCAGCCCGGGGGGCAGTCAAGAGACCCAGTACTTC

v_gene: TRBV18
j_gene: TRBJ2-4
d_gene: NA
abundance: NA
CDR3aa: CASSPQDGVNIQYF
CDR3nt: TGTGCCAGCTCACCCCAGGACGGGGTAAACATTCAGTACTTC

v_gene: TRBV6-5
j_gene: TRBJ2-3
d_gene: NA
abundance: NA
CDR3aa: CATTPRFTDTQYF
CDR3nt: TGTGCCACGACGCCGCGGTTCACAGATACGCAGTATTTT

v_gene: TRBV21-1
j_gene: TRBJ2-7
d_gene: NA
abundance: NA
CDR3aa: CASIYSPTVGPPLCYEQYF
CDR3nt: TGTGCCAGCATTTATTCCCCCACGGTGGGGCCCCCTCTGTGCTACGAGCAGTACTTC

v_gene: TRBV28
j_gene: TRBJ1-5
d_gene: TRBD1
abundance: NA
CDR3aa: CASTLGQGHSNQPQHF
CDR3nt: TGTGCCAGCACCTTGGGACAGGGACATAGCAATCAGCCCCAGCATTTT

v_gene: TRBV27
j_gene: TRBJ2-4
d_gene: NA
abundance: NA
CDR3aa: CASTPTATGGNIQYF
CDR3nt: TGTGCCAGCACCCCAACGGCGACAGGCGGAAACATTCAGTACTTC

v_gene: TRBV4-1
j_gene: TRBJ2-1
d_gene: TRBD1
abundance: NA
CDR3aa: CASRLYPGQTGDEQFF
CDR3nt: TGCGCCAGCAGACTTTATCCGGGACAGACGGGCGATGAGCAGTTCTTC

v_gene: TRBV5-1
j_gene: TRBJ2-7
d_gene: NA
abundance: NA
CDR3aa: CASSLGQGGSEQYF
CDR3nt: TGCGCCAGCAGCTTGGGTCAGGGAGGAAGCGAGCAGTACTTC

v_gene: TRBV5-8
j_gene: TRBJ1-4
d_gene: TRBD1
abundance: NA
CDR3aa: CASRGTASEKLFF
CDR3nt: TGTGCCAGCAGGGGGACAGCCTCCGAAAAACTGTTTTTT

v_gene: TRBV18
j_gene: TRBJ2-3
d_gene: NA
abundance: once
CDR3aa: CASSPRESTQYF
CDR3nt: TGTGCCAGCTCACCACGAGAGTCAACGCAGTATTTT

v_gene: TRBV6-5
j_gene: TRBJ1-1
d_gene: TRBD1
abundance: NA
CDR3aa: CASKGDRGKAFF
CDR3nt: TGTGCCAGCAAAGGTGACAGGGGGAAAGCTTTCTTT

v_gene: TRBV7-9
j_gene: TRBJ1-5
d_gene: TRBD1
abundance: NA
CDR3aa: CASSTGTGSNQPQHF
CDR3nt: TGTGCCAGCAGCACCGGGACAGGGAGCAATCAGCCCCAGCATTTT

v_gene: TRBV18
j_gene: TRBJ2-1
d_gene: TRBD2
abundance: NA
CDR3aa: CASSQLAGHNEQFF
CDR3nt: TGTGCCAGCTCGCAACTAGCGGGACACAATGAGCAGTTCTTC

v_gene: TRBV7-9
j_gene: TRBJ2-5
d_gene: NA
abundance: NA
CDR3aa: CASNLQGHQETQYF
CDR3nt: TGTGCCAGCAACCTACAGGGTCACCAAGAGACCCAGTACTTC

v_gene: TRBV7-6
j_gene: TRBJ1-1
d_gene: NA
abundance: NA
CDR3aa: CASSRIRTDSDEAFF
CDR3nt: TGTGCCAGCAGCCGAATAAGGACAGATAGTGATGAAGCTTTCTTT

v_gene: TRBV6-4
j_gene: TRBJ2-1
d_gene: TRBD2
abundance: NA
CDR3aa: CASSPGGFDEQFF
CDR3nt: TGTGCCAGCAGTCCGGGGGGGTTCGATGAGCAGTTCTTC

v_gene: TRBV20-1
j_gene: TRBJ2-3
d_gene: TRBD2
abundance: NA
CDR3aa: CSATSPDTQYF
CDR3nt: TGCAGTGCGACTAGCCCGGATACGCAGTATTTT

v_gene: TRBV15
j_gene: TRBJ1-4
d_gene: NA
abundance: NA
CDR3aa: CATSRDTGSEKLFF
CDR3nt: TGTGCCACCAGCAGAGATACGGGATCTGAAAAACTGTTTTTT

v_gene: TRBV7-9
j_gene: TRBJ2-7
d_gene: TRBD1
abundance: NA
CDR3aa: CASSGKRDRERPELLEQYF
CDR3nt: TGTGCCAGCAGCGGAAAGCGGGACAGGGAGAGGCCGGAGCTTCTCGAGCAGTACTTC

v_gene: TRBV28
j_gene: TRBJ2-1
d_gene: TRBD2
abundance: NA
CDR3aa: CASRVAGVTSSYNEQFF
CDR3nt: TGTGCCAGCAGGGTAGCGGGAGTGACCAGCTCCTACAATGAGCAGTTCTTC

v_gene: TRBV18
j_gene: TRBJ2-1
d_gene: TRBD2
abundance: NA
CDR3aa: CASSQGLAGVNEQFF
CDR3nt: TGTGCCAGCTCACAAGGACTAGCGGGAGTCAATGAGCAGTTCTTC

v_gene: TRBV2
j_gene: TRBJ2-3
d_gene: NA
abundance: NA
CDR3aa: CASSETLRGTDTQYF
CDR3nt: TGTGCCAGCAGTGAAACCCTAAGAGGAACAGATACGCAGTATTTT

v_gene: TRBV10-2
j_gene: TRBJ1-3
d_gene: NA
abundance: NA
CDR3aa: CASSAGVGNTIYF
CDR3nt: TGCGCCAGCAGTGCAGGGGTGGGAAACACCATATATTTT

v_gene: TRBV9
j_gene: TRBJ2-2
d_gene: TRBD1
abundance: NA
CDR3aa: CASSVTGGYLNTGELFF
CDR3nt: TGTGCCAGCAGCGTTACAGGGGGCTACCTGAACACCGGGGAGCTGTTTTTT

v_gene: TRBV11-2
j_gene: TRBJ1-4
d_gene: NA
abundance: NA
CDR3aa: CASSLLYGATNEKLFF
CDR3nt: TGTGCCAGCAGCCTCCTCTACGGTGCAACTAATGAAAAACTGTTTTTT

v_gene: TRBV27
j_gene: TRBJ2-1
d_gene: TRBD1
abundance: NA
CDR3aa: CASRRWGTGITLAPNEQFF
CDR3nt: TGTGCCAGCAGAAGGTGGGGGACAGGGATTACGCTGGCGCCCAATGAGCAGTTCTTC

v_gene: TRBV15
j_gene: TRBJ2-5
d_gene: TRBD1
abundance: NA
CDR3aa: CATSPIRDRDQETQYF
CDR3nt: TGTGCCACCAGCCCGATAAGGGACAGGGATCAAGAGACCCAGTACTTC

v_gene: TRBV7-8
j_gene: TRBJ2-7
d_gene: TRBD2
abundance: NA
CDR3aa: CASSDLAGGPYEQYF
CDR3nt: TGTGCCAGCAGCGATCTAGCGGGAGGGCCCTACGAGCAGTACTTC

v_gene: TRBV2
j_gene: TRBJ1-5
d_gene: NA
abundance: few
CDR3aa: CASSEARGAGQPQHF
CDR3nt: TGTGCCAGCAGTGAAGCGCGGGGGGCGGGCCAGCCCCAGCATTTT

v_gene: TRBV7-2
j_gene: TRBJ1-1
d_gene: NA
abundance: NA
CDR3aa: CASSLVVTEAFF
CDR3nt: TGTGCCAGCAGCTTAGTAGTCACTGAAGCTTTCTTT

v_gene: TRBV29-1
j_gene: TRBJ2-7
d_gene: TRBD2
abundance: NA
CDR3aa: CSVEDFGTSGRWEQYF
CDR3nt: TGCAGCGTTGAAGATTTCGGGACTAGCGGGAGGTGGGAGCAGTACTTC

v_gene: TRBV15
j_gene: TRBJ2-7
d_gene: NA
abundance: NA
CDR3aa: CATSRQGSYEQYF
CDR3nt: TGTGCCACCAGCAGACAGGGGTCCTACGAGCAGTACTTC

v_gene: TRBV28
j_gene: TRBJ1-1
d_gene: NA
abundance: once
CDR3aa: CASSRTATYLMNTEAFF
CDR3nt: TGTGCCAGCAGTAGGACAGCAACCTACCTCATGAACACTGAAGCTTTCTTT